These 30 T cell receptor beta chains share one sample of origin, sequenced in a study of blood T cells in healthy people across ages (dated by TCRdb to about 2015). Library creation used 5' RACE. A second PCR of roughly 6 to 11 cycles was performed with a sample-barcoded 5' primer and a J-beta primer mix. Through fastp at Q25 and MiXCR, TCRdb rebuilt clones from the public reads, retaining in-frame beta chains. Rows merge per CDR3 protein into single entries with the most common DNA and genes. The sample yields around 2 million distinct CDR3 sequences; approximately 39% were counted once. Under 25% of the sample goes to the ten largest clones. Material: blood. These receptors were collected from a human donor in good health.

This clonotype has a handful of counts. V and J are TRBV7-3 and TRBJ2-5, with D possibly matching TRBD2 (6 bases). Germline CDR1 is SGHTA and CDR2 is FQGTGA. The V end was cut by 5 bases, the J end by 7 bases, with 14 bases between. The CDR3 length is 13 residues. CDR3 in amino acids: CASSDNPAGTQYF. The CDR3 coding sequence is TGTGCCAGCAGCGACAACCCAGCGGGGACCCAGTACTTC.

V usage is TRBV5-1 and J usage is TRBJ1-2, with unresolved D. The CDR3 runs to 14 residues. Per the germline V gene, CDR1 is SGHRS and CDR2 is YFSETQ. The ends were cut back, 4 bases at V and 7 bases at J, with 17 bases in the middle. The CDR3 protein is CASSGGDSRGGYTF. The CDR3 nucleotides read TGCGCCAGCAGCGGCGGGGATTCACGGGGTGGCTACACCTTC.

This clonotype was seen more than once but under ten times. The genes are TRBV7-2 and TRBJ2-1, with 8 bases aligning to TRBD2. The V gene's germline CDR1 is SGHTA and CDR2 FQGNSA. V trimming: 4 bases; J trimming: 3 bases; junction bases outside the gene matches: 8. This CDR3 contains 16 residues. This CDR3 is CASSSPFSGDYNEQFF. CDR3 DNA sequence: TGTGCCAGCAGCTCCCCATTTAGCGGGGACTACAATGAGCAGTTCTTC.

This clonotype has a count of ten or more. The genes are TRBV2 and TRBJ2-7; a possible D gene is TRBD1 (6 bases). The CDR3 spans 14 residues. Trimming removed 5 bases from V and 4 bases from J, with 15 bases in between. Germline CDR1 and CDR2: SNHLY and FYNNEI. The CDR3 loop reads CASSQGSRGYEQYF. Here the CDR3 DNA reads TGTGCCAGCAGTCAGGGGAGCAGGGGATACGAGCAGTACTTC.

The chain is built from TRBV20-1 and TRBJ1-2; 8 bases agree with TRBD1. Trimming took 6 bases from V and 5 from J; bases not matched to a gene: 8. This CDR3 contains 13 residues. CDR1 and CDR2 from the germline V gene are DFQATT and SNEGSKA (reference sequence). The CDR3 DNA reads as TGCAGTGCGCCGGGGACAGGCGCATATGGCTACACCTTC. Protein sequence: CSAPGTGAYGYTF.

This clonotype was recorded a few times. The rearrangement joins TRBV6-2 or TRBV6-3 to TRBJ2-1; D is uncertain. There are 15 residues in the CDR3. Trimming took 2 bases from V and 3 from J, leaving 11 bases between them. Germline lookup yields CDR1 MNHEY and CDR2 SVGEGT. The CDR3 spells CASSYVPVSYNEQFF. DNA of the CDR3: TGTGCCAGCAGTTACGTTCCCGTTAGCTACAATGAGCAGTTCTTC.

This clonotype was counted only a few times. The chain employs TRBV2 and TRBJ2-3; possible D gene TRBD1, 7 bases. V was pared by 6 bases and J by 5 bases, with 18 bases between. The CDR3 has 15 amino acids. Germline V gene lookup returns CDR1 SNHLY and CDR2 FYNNEI. CDR3 bases: TGTGCCAGCAGCCCGCAGGGGGGCGCGGGAGATACGCAGTATTTT. It codes for CASSPQGGAGDTQYF.

This rearrangement joins TRBV12-3 or TRBV12-4 to TRBJ2-2; D call uncertain. This CDR3 comprises 14 residues. The ends were cut back, 4 bases at V and 13 bases at J, with 19 bases in the middle. The CDR3 loop reads CASSWSDREVLLFF. CDR3 bases: TGTGCCAGCAGTTGGTCAGACCGTGAGGTGCTGCTGTTTTTT.

The V call is TRBV7-2, the J call TRBJ2-7; 9 nucleotides match TRBD2. The V segment lost 1 base and the J segment 2 bases; nucleotides outside the gene matches: 6. CDR3 length equals 16 residues. CDR1 SGHTA and CDR2 FQGNSA come from the germline V gene. The CDR3 region has the DNA TGTGCCAGCAGCTTAGGGGCGGGGGGGAACCCCTACGAGCAGTACTTC. It is translated as CASSLGAGGNPYEQYF. The variable domain in full, with the rest retrieved from reference TRBV7-2 and TRBJ2-7, is GAGVSQSPSNKVTEKGKDVELRCDPISGHTALYWYRQSLGQGLEFLIYFQGNSAPDKSGLPSDRFSAERTGGSVSTLTIQRTQQEDSAVYLCASSLGAGGNPYEQYFGPGTRLTVT.

This clonotype was seen only a few times. The V call is TRBV29-1, the J call TRBJ2-5; 7 bases are a match to TRBD1. The CDR3 loop spans 13 amino acids. The germline CDR1 and CDR2 sequences are SQVTM and ANQGSEA. J was trimmed by 1 base and V by 7 bases; bases with no gene match: 6. The CDR3 nucleotides are TGCAGCGCTGGAAGGGACAGCCAAGAGACCCAGTACTTC. This translates into CSAGRDSQETQYF.

The chain combines TRBV4-3 with TRBJ1-2; 7 bases agree with TRBD1. CDR3 length equals 19 residues. J gave up 2 bases and V 0 bases, and 15 bases lay outside the gene matches. The germline gives CDR1 LGHNA, CDR2 YSLEER. The CDR3 nucleotides are TGCGCCAGCAGCCAAGATCTTGGGACAGTACTTACGGGCAACTATGGCTACACCTTC. It encodes CASSQDLGTVLTGNYGYTF.

The sample holds many counts of this clonotype. J is TRBJ2-7 and V is TRBV29-1; 8 bases align to TRBD1. The germline gives CDR1 SQVTM, CDR2 ANQGSEA. V was clipped by 0 bases and J by 3 bases; unmatched bases: 7. The CDR3 is 15 residues long. DNA for the CDR3: TGCAGCGTTGAAGAGGACAGGGAAGGTAACTACGAGCAGTACTTC. It specifies CSVEEDREGNYEQYF.

In its sample, this clonotype was seen a few times. This sequence joins TRBV20-1 and TRBJ2-2; 9 nucleotides match TRBD2. The CDR3 extends over 14 amino acids. Per the germline V gene, CDR1 is DFQATT and CDR2 is SNEGSKA (reference sequence). V gave up 5 bases and J gave up 1 base; unmatched junction bases: 2. CDR3 in amino acids: CSAPRGGNTGELFF. The CDR3 DNA reads as TGCAGTGCTCCGCGGGGGGGGAACACCGGGGAGCTGTTTTTT.

J is TRBJ2-5 and V is TRBV7-2, with 7 bases fitting TRBD2. V was pared by 5 bases and J by 1 base, with 7 bases of the junction left unmatched. The CDR3 length is 15 residues. CDR1 and CDR2 from the germline V gene are SGHTA and FQGNSA. CDR3 sequence reads: CASSRGGVFQETQYF. CDR3 coding DNA: TGTGCCAGCAGCCGTGGGGGGGTCTTCCAAGAGACCCAGTACTTC.

In regard to this clonotype: A read error may produce the germline difference seen at one junction end. The gene calls are TRBV5-1 and TRBJ2-7; D tentatively fits TRBD1 or TRBD2 (6 bases each). CDR1 SGHRS and CDR2 YFSETQ come from the germline V gene. The CDR3 runs to 15 residues. The CDR3 here is CASRRGDTNSYGQYF. The CDR3 region has the DNA TGCGCCAGCAGGAGGGGGGACACAAATTCCTACGGGCAGTACTTC. Variable domain in full (rest from reference TRBV5-1 and TRBJ2-7): KAGVTQTPRYLIKTRGQQVTLSCSPISGHRSVSWYQQTPGQGLQFLFEYFSETQRNKGNFPGRFSGRQFSNSRSEMNVSTLELGDSALYLCASRRGDTNSYGQYFGPGTRLTVT.

The chain recombines TRBV15 with TRBJ2-3, with D possibly TRBD1 on 7 matching bases. Germline V gives CDR1 LNHNV, CDR2 YYDKDF (reference sequence). The CDR3 is 13 amino acids. The germline V and J ends were trimmed by 9 bases and 4 bases, with 14 bases remaining between them. CDR3: CATRPGGPDTQYF. CDR3 DNA sequence: TGTGCCACGCGTCCAGGGGGGCCAGATACGCAGTATTTT.

A few counts support this clonotype. The CDR3 coding sequence is TGTGCCAGCAGTGCAACAGGGGAAGGATACTCACCCCTCCACTTT. Translating gives CASSATGEGYSPLHF. The chain links TRBV2 to TRBJ1-6, with 7 bases aligning to TRBD1. V dropped 4 bases and J dropped 10; count of bases not matched to a gene: 10. There are 15 residues in the CDR3. Looked up from germline, CDR1 is SNHLY and CDR2 is FYNNEI.

The rearrangement uses TRBV4-2 and TRBJ1-1; no definite D call. The CDR3 spans 14 residues. The germline V gene encodes CDR1 LGHNA and CDR2 YNFKEQ. V gave up 3 bases and J gave up 5 bases, with 13 bases separating them. The CDR3 bases are TGTGCCAGCAGCCATGAGGCACTGGGGACTGAAGCTTTCTTT. The encoded protein is CASSHEALGTEAFF.

The V call is TRBV7-2, the J call TRBJ2-1; 9 nucleotides agree with TRBD1. J was trimmed by 3 bases and V by 1 base; bases with no gene match: 4. Germline V gives CDR1 SGHTA, CDR2 FQGNSA. CDR3 length equals 16 residues. Written as DNA, the CDR3 is TGTGCCAGCAGCTTAGGTGGGACAGGGTTCTACAATGAGCAGTTCTTC. This sequence encodes CASSLGGTGFYNEQFF. The full variable domain, its missing parts supplied by reference TRBV7-2 and TRBJ2-1, is GAGVSQSPSNKVTEKGKDVELRCDPISGHTALYWYRQSLGQGLEFLIYFQGNSAPDKSGLPSDRFSAERTGGSVSTLTIQRTQQEDSAVYLCASSLGGTGFYNEQFFGPGTRLTVL.

The chain is built from TRBV5-1 and TRBJ2-7; the D gene is possibly TRBD1 (6 bases). The germline V gene encodes CDR1 SGHRS and CDR2 YFSETQ. The V end lost 3 bases, the J end lost 8 bases, and 24 bases lay between the germline ends. There are 16 residues in the CDR3. The CDR3 DNA reads as TGCGCCAGCAGCTCGGACAGCCGACTTTCACAAAGTAAGCAGTACTTC. Translating gives CASSSDSRLSQSKQYF. Drawing the rest from reference TRBV5-1 and TRBJ2-7, the complete variable domain is KAGVTQTPRYLIKTRGQQVTLSCSPISGHRSVSWYQQTPGQGLQFLFEYFSETQRNKGNFPGRFSGRQFSNSRSEMNVSTLELGDSALYLCASSSDSRLSQSKQYFGPGTRLTVT.

This clonotype was observed a few times. The V call is TRBV11-1, the J call TRBJ1-1, with no clear D. Germline loops: CDR1 SGHAT, CDR2 FQDESV (reference sequence). The CDR3 extends over 15 amino acids. Trimming shortened V by 2 bases and J by 1 base, and 11 bases separated the two germline ends. CDR3 bases: TGTGCCAGCAGCTTACCCAAACTGGGGAACACTGAAGCTTTCTTT. Translated: CASSLPKLGNTEAFF.

The V gene is TRBV20-1, the J gene TRBJ2-4; 8 bases agree with TRBD2. The end of the DNA is better explained by TRBJ2-7, so the J call may be wrong. This CDR3 comprises 13 residues. CDR1 and CDR2 from the germline V gene are DFQATT and SNEGSKA (reference sequence). The CDR3: CSAKSGSTYEQYF. CDR3 DNA: TGCAGTGCTAAGAGCGGGAGCACTTACGAGCAGTACTTC.

This clonotype was recorded at least ten times. The rearrangement joins TRBV7-3 to TRBJ1-2; TRBD1 aligns across 8 bases. J gave up 7 bases and V 5 bases, and 12 bases lay outside the gene matches. CDR3 size: 15 residues. Per germline, CDR1 SGHTA and CDR2 FQGTGA. Here the CDR3 reads CASSPHGQGNTGYTF. CDR3 DNA: TGTGCCAGCAGCCCCCATGGACAGGGTAATACTGGCTACACCTTC.

The V gene is TRBV7-9, the J gene TRBJ1-2, with D possibly TRBD1 on 5 matching bases. The CDR3 extends over 13 amino acids. Looked up from germline, CDR1 is SEHNR and CDR2 is FQNEAQ (reference sequence). The V and J ends lost 8 bases and 1 base respectively, with 11 bases between them. CDR3 DNA: TGTGCCAGCGGCGCCGACAGTAACTATGGCTACACCTTC. Its translation: CASGADSNYGYTF.

This clonotype was counted a few times. The chain couples TRBV12-3 or TRBV12-4 to TRBJ2-2; D tentatively reads TRBD1 or TRBD2 (5 bases each). Trimming left V 3 bases short and J 1 base short, with 6 bases between. The CDR3 extends over 14 amino acids. CDR3 coding DNA: TGTGCCAGCAGTTTGGGGGAGAACACCGGGGAGCTGTTTTTT. Translation: CASSLGENTGELFF.

The rearrangement uses TRBV24-1 and TRBJ2-1; TRBD2 aligns across 7 bases. This CDR3 contains 14 residues. Per germline, CDR1 KGHDR and CDR2 SFDVKD. V lost 3 bases, J lost 4 bases, and 2 bases stayed unmatched. In DNA form, the CDR3 reads TGTGCCACCAGTGATGGGGGGGAGTACAATGAGCAGTTCTTC. Protein: CATSDGGEYNEQFF.

For this clonotype: The junction differs from germline at one of its ends, possibly a read error. The DNA for the CDR3 is TGTGCCACCGGCAGACGGGGGTCAGTGAACACTGAAGCTTTCTTT. It codes for CATGRRGSVNTEAFF. The V call is TRBV15, the J call TRBJ1-1, with D possibly being TRBD1 (5 bases). Germline values: CDR1 LNHNV, CDR2 YYDKDF (reference sequence). The CDR3 extends over 15 amino acids. Full variable domain (missing parts from reference TRBV15 and TRBJ1-1): DAMVIQNPRYQVTQFGKPVTLSCSQTLNHNVMYWYQQKSSQAPKLLFHYYDKDFNNEADTPDNFQSRRPNTSFCFLDIRSPGLGDTAMYLCATGRRGSVNTEAFFGQGTRLTVV.

As for this clonotype: An end of the junction differs from the germline gene, which may be a read error. The V call is TRBV11-2, the J call TRBJ1-2; 7 bases fit TRBD1. Germline CDR1 reads SGHAT; CDR2 reads FQNNGV. CDR3 length: 16 amino acids. CDR3 bases: TGTGCCAGCAGCTTAGGTTACCGGGACAGAACTTATGGCTTCACCTTC. The encoded protein is CASSLGYRDRTYGFTF.

The rearrangement links TRBV29-1 to TRBJ1-2, with a tentative D call TRBD1 (5 bases). The CDR3 spans 14 residues. Trimming removed 6 bases at V and 6 bases at J, with 20 bases between. Germline CDR1 SQVTM, CDR2 ANQGSEA. CDR3 nucleotides: TGCAGCGTGGATACTTCCGGGACGGGTGATGGCTACACCTTC. This translates into CSVDTSGTGDGYTF.

This clonotype was seen many times. The chain couples TRBV10-3 to TRBJ2-7, with D possibly being TRBD1 (5 bases). Germline V CDR1 and CDR2: ENHRY, SYGVKD. This CDR3 is 13 amino acids long. Trimming removed 11 bases from V and 4 bases from J, with 18 bases in between. The chain's CDR3 is CAGAPTEYYEQYF. CDR3 sequence (DNA): TGTGCCGGGGCCCCAACGGAATATTACGAGCAGTACTTC.